This T cell receptor (beta chain) was sequenced in a study of PD-L1 blockade in urothelial cancer. Study-level information: Patients, treated from about 2014 onward, received atezolizumab 1,200 mg intravenously every 3 weeks. Blood was analyzed 3 weeks (second dose) and 6 weeks after treatment start.

Worth noting for this clone: Its antigen is as yet unknown.

Germline V gene lookup returns CDR1 SGHRS and CDR2 YFSETQ. The CDR3 runs 16 residues. After removal of 2 bases from V and 5 bases from J, the junction contained 7 bases not matched to a gene. Patient sample counts ranged from 1 to 8, pretreatment and on-treatment. Method: immunoSEQ multiplex PCR; TCRdb's copy keeps in-frame clones and lacks some. Seen here are about 30,000 clones, roughly 76% observed once, and the top ten hold under 2.5%. Study outcomes and limitations: Pretreatment clonality of the blood TCR repertoire below the median was predictive of superior survival.

The sequence was collected from a man in his fifties or sixties with urothelial cancer. The sample was PBMCs, taken around atezolizumab (anti-PD-L1) treatment. The chain employs TRBV5-1 and TRBJ2-3, with 11 bases lining up with TRBD2. Written as DNA, the CDR3 is TGCGCCAGCAGCTTTAATAGCGGGGGGGCCGGAGATACGCAGTATTTT. It translates to CASSFNSGGAGDTQYF.